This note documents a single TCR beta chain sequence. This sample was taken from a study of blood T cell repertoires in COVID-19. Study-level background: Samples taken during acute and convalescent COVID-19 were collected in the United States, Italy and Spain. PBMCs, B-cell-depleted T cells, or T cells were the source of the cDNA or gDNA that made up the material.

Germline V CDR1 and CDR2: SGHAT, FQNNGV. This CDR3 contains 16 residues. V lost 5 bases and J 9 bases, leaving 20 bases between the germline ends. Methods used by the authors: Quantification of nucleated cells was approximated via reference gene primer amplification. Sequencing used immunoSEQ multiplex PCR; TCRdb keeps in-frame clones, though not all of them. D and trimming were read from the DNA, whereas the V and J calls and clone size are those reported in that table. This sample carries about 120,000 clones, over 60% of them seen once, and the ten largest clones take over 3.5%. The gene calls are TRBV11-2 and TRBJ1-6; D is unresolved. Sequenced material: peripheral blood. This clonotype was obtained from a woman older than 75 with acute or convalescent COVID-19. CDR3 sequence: CASSPRGVAEGSPLHF. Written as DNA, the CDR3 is TGTGCCAGCAGCCCACGTGGGGTGGCGGAGGGTTCACCCCTCCACTTT.